The 32 T cell receptor beta chains listed next were all sequenced from one sample in a study of a mutant IDH1 vaccine in newly diagnosed glioma. Assay: immunoSEQ multiplex PCR; the TCRdb copy retains only in-frame clones and omits some. The sample carries about 50,000 clones, approximately 92% recorded once. These TCRs are of unknown antigen specificity. Time point denoted: week 35, safety follow-up. What each vaccine dose contained was 300 ug of mutant IDH1 20-mer peptide, accompanied by topical imiquimod. This specimen was PBMCs, taken from a glioma patient whose treatment included an IDH1 peptide vaccine. These TCRs come from a man in his fifties with glioma.

The table lists this clone with a few counts. The sample has other DNA sequences that encode this CDR3 too. This chain uses TRBV2 with TRBJ1-5; 7 bases map to TRBD1. The V and J ends lost 6 bases and 1 base, in that order; junction bases with no gene match: 3. CDR1 and CDR2 from the germline V gene are SNHLY and FYNNEI. CDR3 length: 14 amino acids. The CDR3 DNA reads as TGTGCCAGCAGCGGGGACAGAAGCAATCAGCCCCAGCATTTT. It yields the protein CASSGDRSNQPQHF.

The count of this clone is one. The gene calls are TRBV9 and TRBJ2-7, with 13 bases lining up with TRBD2. The J segment lost 4 bases and the V segment lost 3 bases, leaving 4 bases of the junction unmatched. From germline, CDR1 is SGDLS and CDR2 YYNGEE. The CDR3 runs to 15 residues. The chain's CDR3 is CASSAGTSGTYEQYF. The CDR3 DNA reads as TGTGCCAGCAGCGCAGGGACTAGCGGGACTTACGAGCAGTACTTC.

This rearrangement joins TRBV5-6 to TRBJ1-2, with 9 bases matching TRBD1. The CDR3 runs 16 residues. V lost 2 bases and J lost 6; bases outside the gene matches: 11. The germline V gene encodes CDR1 SGHDT and CDR2 YYEEEE. CDR3 nucleotide sequence: TGTGCCAGCAGCTTCCGGGACAGGGTTGTTGGGGATGGCTACACCTTC. Translated: CASSFRDRVVGDGYTF.

The V gene is TRBV14, the J gene TRBJ1-6; D is undetermined. Per the germline V gene, CDR1 is SGHDN and CDR2 is FVKESK. V lost 1 base, J lost 8 bases, and 9 bases lay in between. The CDR3 is made up of 14 amino acids. The CDR3 DNA sequence: TGTGCCAGCAGCCAAGTAGGGCCGGATTCACCCCTCCACTTT. Protein sequence: CASSQVGPDSPLHF.

The genes are TRBV2 and TRBJ1-4; D is unresolved. Germline V lookup: CDR1 SNHLY, CDR2 FYNNEI. The CDR3 consists of 11 residues. V was pared by 6 bases and J by 8 bases, with 7 bases between. The CDR3, as DNA: TGTGCCAGCAGCCCTTTCGAAAAACTGTTTTTT. Translation: CASSPFEKLFF.

In its sample, this clone was seen once. CDR3 in amino acids: CASSVGSLAGAYNEQFF. In DNA form, the CDR3 reads TGTGCCAGCAGCGTAGGATCTCTCGCGGGAGCATACAATGAGCAGTTCTTC. The V and J genes are TRBV9 and TRBJ2-1, with 7 bases matching TRBD2. The germline CDR1 and CDR2 sequences are SGDLS and YYNGEE. CDR3 length: 17 residues. Trimming removed 0 bases from V and 4 bases from J; junction bases left unmatched: 10.

This chain links TRBV2 with TRBJ2-2; tentative D call: TRBD1 (5 bases). There are 14 residues in the CDR3. Germline assignment: CDR1 SNHLY and CDR2 FYNNEI. Deletions cut 4 bases from V and 5 bases from J, with 11 bases between. This chain's CDR3 is CASSGQGGTGELFF. CDR3 DNA: TGTGCCAGCAGTGGGCAGGGTGGGACCGGGGAGCTGTTTTTT.

The genes are TRBV9 and TRBJ1-4; D perhaps matches TRBD1 (5 bases). The CDR3 is 15 residues long. Germline loops: CDR1 SGDLS, CDR2 YYNGEE. Trimming took off 4 bases at V and 3 bases at J, with 13 bases between the two ends. Here the CDR3 reads CASSPGGWSNEKLFF. The CDR3 nucleotides read TGTGCCAGCAGCCCGGGGGGTTGGTCTAATGAAAAACTGTTTTTT.

This chain uses TRBV4-1 with TRBJ2-5, with unresolved D. Trimming took 6 bases from V and 2 from J, leaving 19 bases between them. The CDR3 consists of 16 residues. CDR1 MGHRA and CDR2 YSYEKL come from the germline V gene. DNA of the CDR3: TGCGCCAGCAGTCCGAGGTCGAGTTCGGATCAAGAGACCCAGTACTTC. Translated, it gives CASSPRSSSDQETQYF.

The chain recombines TRBV20-1 with TRBJ2-7, with unresolved D. Trimming removed 1 base at V and 3 bases at J, with 4 bases between. In germline, CDR1 is DFQATT, CDR2 SNEGSKA (reference sequence). The CDR3 contains 11 residues. CDR3 nucleotide sequence: TGCAGTGCTAGAGCCAACTACGAGCAGTACTTC. Encoded protein: CSARANYEQYF.

V gene TRBV29-1 combines with J gene TRBJ1-1; no clear D. Germline V gives CDR1 SQVTM, CDR2 ANQGSEA. The V gene lost 3 bases and the J gene lost 10 bases, with 12 bases spanning the gap. The CDR3 is 11 amino acids. The CDR3 DNA is TGCAGCGTTGAGCTCCGGGAGGGAGCTTTCTTT. Translating gives CSVELREGAFF.

V is TRBV9 and J is TRBJ2-7; TRBD2 agrees at 12 bases. The CDR3 runs 17 residues. Germline lookup yields CDR1 SGDLS and CDR2 YYNGEE. V shed 4 bases, J shed 4 bases, and the junction held 12 bases outside the gene matches. The CDR3 nucleotides are TGTGCCAGCAGCCCCGTCCCCCGGGGACTAGCGGGTTACGAGCAGTACTTC. This codes for CASSPVPRGLAGYEQYF.

The rearrangement uses TRBV19 and TRBJ1-3, with D unclear. V was pared by 6 bases and J by 7 bases, with 13 bases between. This CDR3 has 13 amino acids. Germline V gives CDR1 LNHDA, CDR2 SQIVND (reference sequence). CDR3 sequence: CASSPSGFNTIYF. The CDR3 nucleotides read TGTGCCAGTAGCCCATCCGGGTTCAACACCATATATTTT.

The chain combines TRBV19 with TRBJ2-3; TRBD1 agrees at 8 bases. Germline trimming cut 6 bases from V and 3 bases from J; bases unmatched to any gene: 2. The length of the CDR3 is 13 residues. CDR1 is LNHDA, CDR2 SQIVND, per germline (reference sequence). As DNA, the CDR3 is TGTGCCAGTAGGAGACAGGGGACAGATACGCAGTATTTT. It yields the protein CASRRQGTDTQYF.

The V gene is TRBV2, the J gene TRBJ2-5, with 11 bases lining up with TRBD2. The CDR3 has 17 amino acids. Germline CDR1 is SNHLY and CDR2 is FYNNEI. Trimming cost V 7 bases and J 5 bases; bases outside gene matches: 15. As DNA, the CDR3 is TGTGCCAGCAAACGGGTAGCGGGGGGGCCTTCGTATGAGACCCAGTACTTC. Amino acids: CASKRVAGGPSYETQYF.

The chain links TRBV30 to TRBJ2-7; no clear D gene. CDR3 length: 11 amino acids. Germline V gives CDR1 GTSNPN, CDR2 SVGIG (reference sequence). V lost 2 bases to trimming and J lost 7 bases, with 9 bases between them. CDR3 residues: CAWSFYEEQYF. DNA of the CDR3: TGTGCCTGGAGTTTTTATGAAGAGCAGTACTTC.

V and J are TRBV10-2 and TRBJ2-2; no firm D call. V was pared by 4 bases and J by 0 bases, with 6 bases between. Germline V CDR1 and CDR2: WSHSY, SAAADI. This CDR3 spans 14 amino acids. DNA for the CDR3: TGCGCCAGCAGTGTTTCACCGAACACCGGGGAGCTGTTTTTT. Translation: CASSVSPNTGELFF.

This clone has a single count. The chain carries TRBV2 and TRBJ1-5; D not certain. Germline CDR1 SNHLY, CDR2 FYNNEI. The CDR3 runs 13 residues. Trimming removed 5 bases at V and 1 base at J, with 6 bases between. This CDR3 reads CASSLWSNQPQHF. CDR3 sequence (DNA): TGTGCCAGCAGTTTGTGGAGCAATCAGCCCCAGCATTTT.

V usage is TRBV30 and J usage is TRBJ2-5, with 8 bases that match TRBD2. CDR1 is GTSNPN, CDR2 SVGIG, per germline (reference sequence). The CDR3 contains 13 residues. The junction had 10 bases not matched to a gene; V was cut back by 2 bases and J by 11 bases. This CDR3 reads CAWSTRTAGEQYF. CDR3 DNA: TGTGCCTGGAGTACGAGGACAGCGGGGGAGCAGTACTTC.

The CDR3 DNA reads TGTGCCACCCTGAGGGACAGATTAGACACTGAAGCTTTCTTT. This translates into CATLRDRLDTEAFF. The chain combines TRBV19 with TRBJ1-1; 7 positions agree with TRBD1. The CDR3 is 14 amino acids. The germline V gene has CDR1 LNHDA and CDR2 SQIVND (reference sequence). The V and J ends lost 10 bases and 3 bases, in that order; junction bases with no gene match: 11.

The chain uses TRBV27 and TRBJ1-4; D not resolved. Looked up from germline, CDR1 is MNHEY and CDR2 is SMNVEV (reference sequence). V gave up 3 bases and J gave up 5 bases, with 10 bases separating them. CDR3 length: 14 amino acids. The CDR3 DNA reads as TGTGCCAGCAGTTTTCGGCAGGAAAATGAAAAACTGTTTTTT. It translates to CASSFRQENEKLFF. The full variable domain, its missing parts supplied by reference TRBV27 and TRBJ1-4, is EAQVTQNPRYLITVTGKKLTVTCSQNMNHEYMSWYRQDPGLGLRQIYYSMNVEVTDKGDVPEGYKVSRKEKRNFPLILESPSPNQTSLYFCASSFRQENEKLFFGSGTQLSVL.

The chain is built from TRBV7-2 and TRBJ2-3; tentative D call: TRBD1 (6 bases). The CDR3 is 14 residues long. V lost 4 bases to trimming and J lost 4 bases, with 12 bases between them. Looked up from germline, CDR1 is SGHTA and CDR2 is FQGNSA. In nucleotides, the CDR3 is TGTGCCAGCAGCTCCTACGAGGGGGCAGATACGCAGTATTTT. This encodes CASSSYEGADTQYF. Variable domain in full (rest from reference TRBV7-2 and TRBJ2-3): GAGVSQSPSNKVTEKGKDVELRCDPISGHTALYWYRQSLGQGLEFLIYFQGNSAPDKSGLPSDRFSAERTGGSVSTLTIQRTQQEDSAVYLCASSSYEGADTQYFGPGTRLTVL.

The rearrangement links TRBV18 to TRBJ2-7; 8 bases fit TRBD1. The CDR3 spans 17 residues. J lost 6 bases, V lost 5 bases, and 18 bases had no gene match. Germline values: CDR1 KGHSH, CDR2 LQKENI. The DNA of the CDR3 is TGTGCCAGCTCAGCGGACAGGGTCCGGCTCGGTGGAGGCGAGCAGTACTTC. It specifies CASSADRVRLGGGEQYF.

This clone was found once. The genes are TRBV7-8 and TRBJ2-1; 7 bases line up with TRBD1. Germline values: CDR1 SGHVS, CDR2 FQNEAQ. Unmatched junction bases numbered 6, after V lost 6 bases and J lost 4 bases. The CDR3 is 14 residues long. The CDR3, as DNA: TGTGCCAGCAGTTCGAAGGGACAGTACAATGAGCAGTTCTTC. Its protein is CASSSKGQYNEQFF.

The chain uses TRBV27 and TRBJ2-3; 7 bases fit TRBD2. Germline CDR1 and CDR2: MNHEY and SMNVEV (reference sequence). V was pared by 4 bases and J by 1 base, with 11 bases of the junction left unmatched. The CDR3 contains 17 residues. This CDR3 reads CASSSGLVLLGTDTQYF. In nucleotides, the CDR3 is TGTGCCAGCAGTTCCGGACTAGTCCTTCTAGGCACAGATACGCAGTATTTT.

This clone was recorded a few times. The chain has TRBV10-3 and TRBJ2-2; 12 nucleotides agree with TRBD2. Trimming took 7 bases from V and 12 from J; bases not matched to a gene: 6. Germline V CDR1 and CDR2: ENHRY, SYGVKD. This CDR3 comprises 13 residues. The CDR3 reads CAITSTSGSQLFF. In DNA form, the CDR3 reads TGTGCCATCACTTCGACTAGCGGGAGTCAGCTGTTTTTT.

Only one count was recorded for this clone. V usage is TRBV7-6 and J usage is TRBJ1-4; D perhaps matches TRBD1 (6 bases). The V gene lost 2 bases and the J gene lost 6 bases, with 16 bases spanning the gap. The CDR3 covers 16 residues. Germline V CDR1 and CDR2: SGHVS, FNYEAQ. This CDR3 reads CASSLRRSRGDEKLFF. The CDR3 DNA reads as TGTGCCAGCAGCTTACGAAGGTCCAGGGGAGATGAAAAACTGTTTTTT.

The rearrangement joins TRBV28 to TRBJ1-2; the match to TRBD1 covers 8 bases. J lost 1 base, V lost 7 bases, and 8 bases had no gene match. CDR1 MDHEN and CDR2 SYDVKM come from the germline V gene. There are 15 residues in the CDR3. CDR3 in amino acids: CASNSRDRNNYGYTF. The CDR3 DNA reads TGTGCCAGCAACTCCCGGGACAGGAATAACTATGGCTACACCTTC.

The chain has TRBV6-5 and TRBJ2-5; the D gene is possibly TRBD1 (6 bases). Germline V gene data show CDR1 as MNHEY and CDR2 as SVGAGI. The CDR3 spans 15 residues. The V end lost 2 bases, the J end lost 9 bases, and 19 bases lay between the germline ends. Here the CDR3 DNA reads TGTGCCAGCAGTTACGACGGACAGCCTCTGAAGGCCCAGTACTTC. It specifies CASSYDGQPLKAQYF.

The V call is TRBV28, the J call TRBJ1-1, with a weak D call TRBD1 (6 bases). This CDR3 has 13 amino acids. V lost 7 bases, J lost 0 bases, and 9 bases lay in between. Germline V gene lookup returns CDR1 MDHEN and CDR2 SYDVKM. The CDR3 nucleotides are TGTGCCAGCAACAGGGTAATGAACACTGAAGCTTTCTTT. This codes for CASNRVMNTEAFF.

The rearrangement uses TRBV28 and TRBJ2-2, with D perhaps given as TRBD1 or TRBD2 (6 bases each). V lost 4 bases, J lost 4 bases, and 13 bases lay in between. Germline V gene sequence: CDR1 MDHEN, CDR2 SYDVKM. The CDR3 spans 15 residues. The DNA for the CDR3 is TGTGCCAGCAGTTCGGGGGCCCAGGGCACCGGGGAGCTGTTTTTT. Translating it yields CASSSGAQGTGELFF.

This clone was seen only once. The chain combines TRBV5-4 with TRBJ2-2; D is possibly TRBD1 (6 bases). The CDR3 has 15 amino acids. Germline CDR1 and CDR2: SGHNT and YYREEE (reference sequence). The germline V and J ends were trimmed by 0 bases and 3 bases, with 9 bases remaining between them. The CDR3 coding sequence is TGTGCCAGCAGCTTGGGCGGACAGTACACCGGGGAGCTGTTTTTT. It specifies CASSLGGQYTGELFF.